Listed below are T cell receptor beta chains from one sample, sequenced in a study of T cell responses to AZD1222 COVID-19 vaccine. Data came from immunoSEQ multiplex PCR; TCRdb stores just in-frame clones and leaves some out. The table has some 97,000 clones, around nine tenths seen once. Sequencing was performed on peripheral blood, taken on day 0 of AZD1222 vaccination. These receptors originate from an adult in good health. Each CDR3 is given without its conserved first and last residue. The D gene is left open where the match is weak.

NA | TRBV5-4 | ASSLTGTEKLF
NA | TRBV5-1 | ASSLGQNQETQY
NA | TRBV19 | ASSRSEGLYGYT
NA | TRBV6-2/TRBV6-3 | ASSPTGGLYEQY
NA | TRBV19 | ASSILTTYNSPLH
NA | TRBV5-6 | ASSQPGAMNTEAF
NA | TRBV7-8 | ASSLTTGEGNQPQH
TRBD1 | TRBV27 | ASSLGQMNEQY
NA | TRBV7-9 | ASSSAHLPQH
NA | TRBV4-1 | ASSQDRMTAGYGYT
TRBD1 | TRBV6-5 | ASSYGGQGDSPLH
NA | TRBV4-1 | ASSQDRASSGNTIY
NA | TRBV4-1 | ASSQESDSHSNQPQH
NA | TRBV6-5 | ASSYRGLLEAF
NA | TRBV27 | ASSRGGGPNSNQPQH
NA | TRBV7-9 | ASSLAGYEAF
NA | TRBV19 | ASSIDHLGRGAYEQY
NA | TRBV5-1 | ASSPGQSTYEQY
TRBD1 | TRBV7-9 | AGRGQDNEKLF
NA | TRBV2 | ASSMVNSPLH
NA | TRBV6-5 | ATHPPSGTQY
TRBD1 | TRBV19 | ASSSRTGGPNTEAF
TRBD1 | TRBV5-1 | ASSDRPGGPYGYT
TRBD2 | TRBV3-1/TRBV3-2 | ASSQPGTRFSGELF
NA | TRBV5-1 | ASSPISGLTDTQY
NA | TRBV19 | ASSRGSPNEKLF
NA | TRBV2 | ASSAQGLYSNQPQH
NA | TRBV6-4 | ASSDRGSNEQF
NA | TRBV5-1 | ASSLDSEYGYT
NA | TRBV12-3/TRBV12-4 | ASSPDYYEQY
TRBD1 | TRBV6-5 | ASRLRQGGGKLF
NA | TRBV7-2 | ASSLVVGLSYNEQF
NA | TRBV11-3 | ASSLGGHNEQF
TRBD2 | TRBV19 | ASSIGREGTDTQY
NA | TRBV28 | ASSFSTTETSTDTQY
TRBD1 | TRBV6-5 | ASSRTGRGDNEQF
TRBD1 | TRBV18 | ASSPTGGPYSNQPQH
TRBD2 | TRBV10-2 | ASGGGKNIQY
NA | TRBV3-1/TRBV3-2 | ASSQEGMNTEAF
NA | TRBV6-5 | ASSPQGSQPQH
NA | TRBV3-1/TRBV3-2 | ASSLEGTEAF